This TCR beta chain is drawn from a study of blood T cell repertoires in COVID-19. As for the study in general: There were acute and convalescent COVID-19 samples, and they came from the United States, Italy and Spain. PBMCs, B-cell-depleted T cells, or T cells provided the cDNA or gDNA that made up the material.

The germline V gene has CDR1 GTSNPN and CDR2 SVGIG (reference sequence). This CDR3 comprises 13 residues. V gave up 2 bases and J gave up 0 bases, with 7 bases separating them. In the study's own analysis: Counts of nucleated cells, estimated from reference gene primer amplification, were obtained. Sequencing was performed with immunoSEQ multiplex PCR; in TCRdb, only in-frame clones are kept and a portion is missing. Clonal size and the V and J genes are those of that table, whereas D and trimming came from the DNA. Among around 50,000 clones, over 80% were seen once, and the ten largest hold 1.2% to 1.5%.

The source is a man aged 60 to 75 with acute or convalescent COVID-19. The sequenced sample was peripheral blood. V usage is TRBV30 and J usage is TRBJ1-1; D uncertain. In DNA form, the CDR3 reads TGTGCCTGGAGTACACAAATGAACACTGAAGCTTTCTTT. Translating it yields CAWSTQMNTEAFF.